Here is one TCR beta chain with its context. The antigen is not known. Germline assignment: CDR1 SGDLS and CDR2 YYNGEE. Trimming left V 3 bases short and J 1 base short, with 14 bases between. The CDR3 sequence is 15 residues long. This sample was included in a study of OX40 agonist ivuxolimab in advanced cancers. Background on the study: Those enrolled were less than 85% male, with a mean age of around 58 years and ages from about 20 to 90. Partial responses were observed in three patients, of whom one had hepatocellular carcinoma and two had cutaneous melanoma.

Sampled blood was obtained at baseline, cycle 4 day 1, and cycle 7 day 1. The study, taken as a whole, reports: At 0.1 to 3.0 mg/kg and by week 6, clonal expansion occurred in CD4+ and CD8+ blood T cells.

TCRdb keeps only in-frame clones here, not all; method: immunoSEQ multiplex PCR. The sample shows roughly 67,000 clones, about 84% of them seen only once. The sequence was obtained from an adult with an advanced solid tumor such as melanoma, head and neck, liver or kidney cancer. This material consisted of CD4+ or CD8+ T cells sorted from blood, taken in a trial of the OX40 agonist ivuxolimab. The chain combines TRBV9 with TRBJ2-7, with D tentatively TRBD2 (5 bases). The CDR3 spells CASSAGSIASYEQYF. The DNA of the CDR3 is TGTGCCAGCAGCGCCGGCAGCATAGCGTCCTACGAGCAGTACTTC.